The next 7 T cell receptor beta chains were all read from a single sample in a study of monozygotic twins with inflammatory bowel disease. TCRdb derives one entry per CDR3 protein from the 5' RACE reads, leaving out DNA. The sample holds just over 300,000 distinct CDR3 sequences. The sequencing input was blood. Every receptor here comes from a human donor with ulcerative colitis or Crohn's disease, or a healthy co-twin of an affected twin (not recorded which).

The chain is built from TRBV19 and TRBJ2-3. The germline V gene encodes CDR1 LNHDA and CDR2 SQIVND (reference sequence). CDR3 length: 13 residues. CDR3 amino acids: CASSGVETDTQYF.

The chain links TRBV6-5 to TRBJ2-7; TCRdb's D call of TRBD2 is untestable without DNA. Germline V gives CDR1 MNHEY, CDR2 SVGAGI. The CDR3 sequence is 13 residues long. The CDR3 here is CASGTLSSYEQYF.

This chain connects TRBV20-1 to TRBJ2-3; TCRdb designates TRBD1, a call that cannot be tested without DNA. Germline V CDR1 and CDR2: DFQATT, SNEGSKA (reference sequence). This CDR3 has 14 residues. Here the CDR3 reads CSASWDRGWYTQYF.

CDR3 sequence: CASSSPRTGPETQYF. The V gene is TRBV7-2, the J gene TRBJ2-5; TCRdb's assignment of TRBD1 cannot be checked, as there is no DNA. Per the germline V gene, CDR1 is SGHTA and CDR2 is FQGNSA. The CDR3 consists of 15 residues.

The V call is TRBV12-3 or TRBV12-4, the J call TRBJ1-1; as DNA is missing, the TRBD1 call by TCRdb cannot be tested. The CDR3 length is 11 residues. The CDR3 loop reads CASLGGTEAFF.

This chain joins TRBV20-1 and TRBJ2-3; TCRdb reports TRBD1, a call that lacks DNA to check it against. The CDR3 consists of 14 residues. In germline, CDR1 is DFQATT, CDR2 SNEGSKA (reference sequence). CDR3 region: CSAPDGASTDTQYF.

The chain employs TRBV18 and TRBJ2-7; TCRdb calls TRBD1, which cannot be checked without DNA. This CDR3 contains 16 residues. Germline V CDR1 and CDR2: KGHSH, LQKENI. The CDR3 is CASSKDIQGEYYEQYF.